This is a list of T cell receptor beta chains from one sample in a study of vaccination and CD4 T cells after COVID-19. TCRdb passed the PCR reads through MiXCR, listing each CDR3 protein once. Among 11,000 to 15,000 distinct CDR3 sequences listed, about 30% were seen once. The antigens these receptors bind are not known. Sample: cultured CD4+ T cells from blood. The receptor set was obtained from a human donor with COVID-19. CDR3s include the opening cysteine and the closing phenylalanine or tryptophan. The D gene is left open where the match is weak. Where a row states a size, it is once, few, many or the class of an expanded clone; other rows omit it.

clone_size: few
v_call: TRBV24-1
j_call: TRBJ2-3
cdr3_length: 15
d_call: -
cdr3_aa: CATSQRRSSTDTQYF
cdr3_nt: TGTGCCACCAGTCAAAGGCGATCTAGCACAGATACGCAGTATTTT

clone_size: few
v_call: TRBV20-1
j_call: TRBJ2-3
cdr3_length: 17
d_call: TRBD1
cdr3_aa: CSAGKPPGQGWADTQYF
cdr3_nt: TGCAGTGCTGGAAAACCCCCGGGACAGGGGTGGGCAGATACGCAGTATTTT

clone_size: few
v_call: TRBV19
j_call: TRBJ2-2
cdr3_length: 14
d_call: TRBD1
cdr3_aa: CASGGQKNTGELFF
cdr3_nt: TGTGCCAGTGGGGGACAGAAAAACACCGGGGAGCTGTTTTTT

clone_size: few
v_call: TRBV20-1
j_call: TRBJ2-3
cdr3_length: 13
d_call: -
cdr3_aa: CSARDPWEPTQYF
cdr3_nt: TGCAGTGCTAGAGATCCTTGGGAACCAACGCAGTATTTT

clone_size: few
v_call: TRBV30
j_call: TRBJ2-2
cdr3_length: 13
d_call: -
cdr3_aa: CAWSVMGTGELFF
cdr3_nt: TGTGCCTGGAGTGTAATGGGTACCGGGGAGCTGTTTTTT

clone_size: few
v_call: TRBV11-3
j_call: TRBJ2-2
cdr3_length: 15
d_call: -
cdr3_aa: CASSLDAAGTGELFF
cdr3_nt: TGTGCCAGCAGCTTAGACGCCGCCGGCACCGGGGAGCTGTTTTTT

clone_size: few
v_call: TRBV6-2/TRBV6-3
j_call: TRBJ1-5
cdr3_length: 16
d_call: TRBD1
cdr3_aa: CASSYLIGQGGQPQHF
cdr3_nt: TGTGCCAGCAGTTACTTGATTGGACAGGGCGGTCAGCCCCAGCATTTT

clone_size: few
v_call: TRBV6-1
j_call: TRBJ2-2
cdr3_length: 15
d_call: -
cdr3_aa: CASVRGGLVHGELFF
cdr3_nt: TGTGCCAGCGTGAGGGGCGGGTTGGTTCACGGGGAGCTGTTTTTT

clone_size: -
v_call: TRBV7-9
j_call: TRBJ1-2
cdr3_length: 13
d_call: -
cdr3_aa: CASTASGTLGYTF
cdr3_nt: TGTGCCAGCACCGCCTCAGGGACGTTGGGCTACACCTTC

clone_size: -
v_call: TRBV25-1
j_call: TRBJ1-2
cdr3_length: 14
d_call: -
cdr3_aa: CASSESGTHYGYTF
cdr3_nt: TGTGCCAGCAGTGAATCGGGCACGCACTATGGCTACACCTTC

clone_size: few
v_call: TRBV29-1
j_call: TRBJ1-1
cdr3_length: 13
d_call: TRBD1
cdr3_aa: CSGGDRANTEAFF
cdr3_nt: TGCAGCGGCGGGGACAGGGCTAACACTGAAGCTTTCTTT

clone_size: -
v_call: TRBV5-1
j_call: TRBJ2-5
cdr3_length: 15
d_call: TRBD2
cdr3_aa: CASRTSGVLGETQYF
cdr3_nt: TGCGCCAGCCGGACTAGCGGGGTTTTGGGGGAGACCCAGTACTTC

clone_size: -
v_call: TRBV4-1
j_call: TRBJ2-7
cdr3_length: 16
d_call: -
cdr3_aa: CASSRDSGASSYEQYF
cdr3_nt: TGCGCCAGCAGCCGAGATTCAGGGGCGAGCTCCTACGAGCAGTACTTC

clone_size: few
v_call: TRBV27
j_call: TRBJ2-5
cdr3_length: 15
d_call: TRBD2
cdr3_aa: CASSFRGGGQETQYF
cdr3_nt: TGTGCCAGCAGTTTCCGTGGGGGGGGACAAGAGACCCAGTACTTC

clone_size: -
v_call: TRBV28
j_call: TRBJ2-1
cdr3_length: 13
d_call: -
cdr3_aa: CASSLRPIDEQFF
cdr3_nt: TGTGCCAGCAGTTTACGCCCTATCGATGAGCAGTTCTTC

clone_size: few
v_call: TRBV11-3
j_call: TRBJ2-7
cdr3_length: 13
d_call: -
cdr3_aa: CASSSDQSYAQYF
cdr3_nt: TGTGCCAGCAGCTCTGACCAATCCTACGCGCAGTACTTC

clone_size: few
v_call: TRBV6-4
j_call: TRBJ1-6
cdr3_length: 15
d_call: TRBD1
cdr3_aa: CASSARGYINSPLHF
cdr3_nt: TGTGCCAGCAGCGCCAGGGGGTATATAAATTCACCCCTCCACTTT

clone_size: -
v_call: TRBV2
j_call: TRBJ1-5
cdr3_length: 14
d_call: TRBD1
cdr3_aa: CASKDRAMGQPQHF
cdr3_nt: TGTGCCAGCAAGGACAGGGCGATGGGACAGCCCCAGCATTTT

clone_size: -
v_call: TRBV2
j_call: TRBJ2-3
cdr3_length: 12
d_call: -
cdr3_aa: CASGGPTDTQYF
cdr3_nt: TGTGCCAGCGGGGGCCCCACAGATACGCAGTATTTT

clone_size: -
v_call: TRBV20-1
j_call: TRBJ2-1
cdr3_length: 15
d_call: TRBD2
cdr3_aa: CSASGRGGLENEQFF
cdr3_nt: TGCAGTGCTAGTGGGCGGGGGGGCCTGGAGAATGAGCAGTTCTTC

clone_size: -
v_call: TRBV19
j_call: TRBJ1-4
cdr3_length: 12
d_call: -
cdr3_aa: CASKAGNEKLFF
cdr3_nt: TGTGCCAGTAAGGCAGGGAACGAAAAACTGTTTTTT

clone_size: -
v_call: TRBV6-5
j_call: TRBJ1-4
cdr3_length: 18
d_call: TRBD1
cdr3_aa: CASSYKTGTAATNEKLFF
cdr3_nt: TGTGCCAGCAGTTACAAAACCGGGACAGCTGCAACTAATGAAAAACTGTTTTTT

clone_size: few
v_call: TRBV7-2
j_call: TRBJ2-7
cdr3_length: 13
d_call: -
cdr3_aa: CASSPGRTYEQYF
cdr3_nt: TGTGCCAGCAGCCCCGGACGTACCTACGAGCAGTACTTC